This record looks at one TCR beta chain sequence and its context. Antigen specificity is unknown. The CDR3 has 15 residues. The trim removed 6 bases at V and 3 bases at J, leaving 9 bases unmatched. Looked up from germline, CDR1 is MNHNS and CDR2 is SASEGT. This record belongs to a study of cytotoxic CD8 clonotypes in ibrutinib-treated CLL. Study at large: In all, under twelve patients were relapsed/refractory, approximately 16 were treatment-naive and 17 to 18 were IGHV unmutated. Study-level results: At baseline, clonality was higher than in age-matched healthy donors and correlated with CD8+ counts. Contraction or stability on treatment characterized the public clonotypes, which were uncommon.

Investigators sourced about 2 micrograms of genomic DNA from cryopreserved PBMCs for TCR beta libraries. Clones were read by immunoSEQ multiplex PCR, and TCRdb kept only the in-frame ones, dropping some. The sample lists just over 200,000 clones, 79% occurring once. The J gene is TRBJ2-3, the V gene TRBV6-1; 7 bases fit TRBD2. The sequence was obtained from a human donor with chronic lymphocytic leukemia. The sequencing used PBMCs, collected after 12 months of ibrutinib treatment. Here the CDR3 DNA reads TGTGCCAGCAGCCTCGTGGGGGGGGAGACAGATACGCAGTATTTT. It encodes CASSLVGGETDTQYF.